This passage covers 13 T cell receptor beta chains from one sample sequenced in a study of monozygotic twins with inflammatory bowel disease. With the 5' RACE reads reprocessed, TCRdb shows one record per CDR3 protein and no DNA. The sample data list 300,000 to 400,000 distinct CDR3 sequences. The sample taken for sequencing was blood. The source is a human donor with ulcerative colitis or Crohn's disease, or a healthy co-twin of an affected twin (not recorded which).

The V and J genes are TRBV10-3 and TRBJ1-5; the TCRdb call, TRBD1, lacks DNA for checking. The CDR3 has 15 residues. The germline V gene encodes CDR1 ENHRY and CDR2 SYGVKD. Here the CDR3 reads CAISPDRGANQPQHF.

The chain couples TRBV10-3 to TRBJ1-1. The CDR3 is 15 residues long. Per germline, CDR1 ENHRY and CDR2 SYGVKD. The CDR3 region is CAISESRVGNTEAFF.

The chain uses TRBV27 and TRBJ1-4. The germline V gene encodes CDR1 MNHEY and CDR2 SMNVEV (reference sequence). The CDR3 sequence is 18 residues long. This CDR3 reads CASSFLSPIGGLYEKLFF.

This chain uses TRBV5-1 with TRBJ2-3; lacking DNA, the TRBD2 call made by TCRdb goes unchecked. Looked up from germline, CDR1 is SGHRS and CDR2 is YFSETQ. The CDR3 covers 18 residues. The CDR3 here is CASSLYRTSGGSTDTQYF.

The chain uses TRBV7-6 and TRBJ2-5; the D gene TCRdb calls, TRBD2, cannot be checked with no DNA. CDR3 length equals 15 residues. The germline CDR1 and CDR2 sequences are SGHVS and FNYEAQ. This CDR3 is CASSLSLAGQETQYF. Together with reference TRBV7-6 and TRBJ2-5, the CDR3 gives the full variable domain: GAGVSQSPRYKVTKRGQDVALRCDPISGHVSLYWYRQALGQGPEFLTYFNYEAQQDKSGLPNDRFSAERPEGSISTLTIQRTEQRDSAMYRCASSLSLAGQETQYFGPGTRLLVL.

The chain employs TRBV6-2 or TRBV6-3 and TRBJ2-1; checking the TCRdb D call of TRBD1 is not possible without DNA. The CDR3 totals 15 residues. The germline CDR1 and CDR2 sequences are MNHEY and SVGEGT. CDR3 sequence: CASSYGQGIYNEQFF.

The chain joins TRBV5-6 to TRBJ2-7; TCRdb calls TRBD1, which cannot be checked without DNA. Germline values: CDR1 SGHDT, CDR2 YYEEEE. This CDR3 spans 15 amino acids. The CDR3 loop reads CASSARQGIIYEQYF. Using reference TRBV5-6 and TRBJ2-7 for the parts outside the CDR3, the full variable domain is DAGVTQSPTHLIKTRGQQVTLRCSPKSGHDTVSWYQQALGQGPQFIFQYYEEEERQRGNFPDRFSGHQFPNYSSELNVNALLLGDSALYLCASSARQGIIYEQYFGPGTRLTVT.

The chain links TRBV20-1 to TRBJ2-7; with no DNA, the TCRdb D assignment of TRBD2 cannot be verified. CDR1 is DFQATT, CDR2 SNEGSKA, per germline (reference sequence). The CDR3 runs to 13 residues. The CDR3 is CSARSRPTYEQYF.

The rearrangement links TRBV15 to TRBJ2-7; TCRdb selects TRBD2, and the lack of DNA leaves this call unchecked. The germline V gene has CDR1 LNHNV and CDR2 YYDKDF (reference sequence). The CDR3 is 15 residues long. This CDR3 reads CATSRVAAGEYEQYF.

The V call is TRBV20-1, the J call TRBJ2-2. The length of the CDR3 is 16 residues. Germline V gene data show CDR1 as DFQATT and CDR2 as SNEGSKA (reference sequence). The chain's CDR3 is CSARDPGWGNTGELFF.

The gene calls are TRBV20-1 and TRBJ2-3; the TRBD1 assignment by TCRdb is unverifiable without DNA. The CDR3 extends over 12 amino acids. The germline gives CDR1 DFQATT, CDR2 SNEGSKA (reference sequence). CDR3 region: CSAAVIEYTQYF.

The chain has TRBV24-1 and TRBJ2-1. CDR1 is KGHDR, CDR2 SFDVKD, per germline. CDR3 size: 14 residues. The CDR3 here is CATSDELSMTEQFF.

CDR3 loop: CSVDGGYNEQFF. The chain combines TRBV29-1 with TRBJ2-1. CDR3 length: 12 amino acids. The germline V gene has CDR1 SQVTM and CDR2 ANQGSEA.